These 14 T cell receptor beta chains were all obtained from the same sample, sequenced in a study of T-cell reconstitution after alpha-beta-depleted transplantation in children. Unique molecular identifiers were incorporated when the TCRbeta library was constructed. TCRdb analysed the PCR reads with MiXCR anew, one entry per CDR3 protein. The table lists fewer than 750,000 distinct CDR3 sequences, roughly 23% of them singletons, with about 14% in the top ten. Sample: PBMCs, mostly from graft donor cells, taken 360 days after TCRalphabeta/CD19-depleted stem cell transplant. These receptors were collected from a boy in the first two years of life who had a stem cell transplant for acute myeloid leukemia, so the T cells may come from the graft donor.

Here the CDR3 DNA reads TGCGCCAGCAGCTTAGAGGGAGTGGGTTCACCCCTCCACTTT. Its translation: CASSLEGVGSPLHF. V and J are TRBV5-1 and TRBJ1-6; D unresolved. The CDR3 spans 14 residues. CDR1 and CDR2 (germline): SGHRS, YFSETQ. Trimming removed 2 bases from V and 9 bases from J, with 12 bases in between.

The chain combines TRBV5-5 with TRBJ2-7, with D possibly being TRBD1 (6 bases). Germline V lookup: CDR1 SGHKS, CDR2 YYEKEE (reference sequence). The CDR3 covers 14 residues. V lost 1 base and J 3 bases, leaving 11 bases between the germline ends. In nucleotides, the CDR3 is TGTGCCAGCAGCTTGACAGGGTTTGACTACGAGCAGTACTTC. This codes for CASSLTGFDYEQYF.

This clonotype appeared many times. The V and J genes are TRBV4-3 and TRBJ1-5; D remains ambiguous. This CDR3 region has 16 residues. Looked up from germline, CDR1 is LGHNA and CDR2 is YSLEER. V gave up 1 base and J gave up 3 bases, with 13 bases separating them. This CDR3 reads CASSQGGEGANQPQHF. CDR3 nucleotide sequence: TGCGCCAGCAGCCAAGGGGGAGAAGGCGCCAATCAGCCCCAGCATTTT.

This clonotype came up a few times. The chain has TRBV2 and TRBJ2-7, with D tentatively TRBD1 (8 bases). CDR1 and CDR2 from the germline V gene are SNHLY and FYNNEI. This CDR3 has 15 amino acids. V was trimmed by 10 bases and J by 4 bases, leaving 23 bases between them. CDR3 DNA sequence: TGTGCCACCATCGGGGGGACAGGAGATCTTTACGAGCAGTACGTC. Encoded protein: CATIGGTGDLYEQYV.

The chain has TRBV18 and TRBJ2-1; D is unclear. The CDR3 loop spans 15 amino acids. Germline values: CDR1 KGHSH, CDR2 LQKENI. With 0 bases removed from V and 6 bases from J, the gap between germline ends came to 12 bases. CDR3 sequence: CASSPPGYGSNEQFF. The CDR3 DNA is TGTGCCAGCTCACCACCGGGGTACGGAAGCAATGAGCAGTTCTTC.

This clonotype was observed a handful of times. The chain has TRBV12-3 or TRBV12-4 and TRBJ2-2, with D uncertain. There are 13 residues in the CDR3. V was pared by 6 bases and J by 7 bases, with 12 bases between. CDR3 sequence reads: CASRSNRGGELFF. The CDR3 region has the DNA TGTGCCAGCAGATCGAACAGAGGCGGGGAGCTGTTTTTT.

This clonotype has more than one count but fewer than ten. This chain joins TRBV28 and TRBJ1-2; D not resolved. Trimming left V 7 bases short and J 2 bases short, with 11 bases between. Germline assignment: CDR1 MDHEN and CDR2 SYDVKM. This CDR3 has 13 residues. The CDR3 DNA reads TGTGCCAGCAACCTACACCTGAACTATGGCTACACCTTC. Translating gives CASNLHLNYGYTF.

Only a few counts were recorded for this clonotype. This chain links TRBV12-3 or TRBV12-4 with TRBJ1-4, with 9 bases lining up with TRBD1. Germline trimming cut 5 bases from V and 5 bases from J; bases unmatched to any gene: 3. This CDR3 is 14 amino acids long. CDR3 coding DNA: TGTGCCAGCAGTCGACAGGGGGGAAATGAAAAACTGTTTTTT. Translating gives CASSRQGGNEKLFF.

Many counts were recorded for this clonotype. This chain connects TRBV29-1 to TRBJ2-7; 9 bases fit TRBD1. The CDR3 extends over 12 amino acids. V was pared by 7 bases and J by 7 bases, with 8 bases of the junction left unmatched. Germline V gene sequence: CDR1 SQVTM, CDR2 ANQGSEA. CDR3 protein: CSAEGTGYEQYF. The CDR3 DNA reads as TGCAGCGCCGAAGGGACAGGGTATGAGCAGTACTTC.

This clonotype was observed a handful of times. This chain uses TRBV6-5 with TRBJ2-6; D is undetermined. V dropped 2 bases and J dropped 0 bases, with 5 bases sitting between them. The CDR3 sequence is 15 residues long. CDR1 and CDR2 (germline): MNHEY, SVGAGI. The CDR3 loop is CASSYGISGANVLTF. The CDR3 DNA sequence: TGTGCCAGCAGTTACGGGATCTCTGGGGCCAACGTCCTGACTTTC.

The chain uses TRBV12-3 or TRBV12-4 and TRBJ2-1, with D unresolved. The V gene lost 5 bases and the J gene lost 6 bases, with 20 bases spanning the gap. This CDR3 region has 16 residues. This chain's CDR3 is CASSTGSPSPGNEQFF. In nucleotides, the CDR3 is TGTGCCAGCAGTACTGGGTCCCCTTCGCCGGGCAATGAGCAGTTCTTC.

The chain uses TRBV6-1 and TRBJ2-3, with D perhaps matching TRBD1 or TRBD2 (5 bases each). The V gene lost 4 bases and the J gene lost 3 bases, with 20 bases spanning the gap. CDR1 is MNHNS and CDR2 is SASEGT in the germline V gene. This CDR3 has 17 amino acids. The chain's CDR3 is CASSGVAGTPPTDTQYF. In nucleotides, the CDR3 is TGTGCCAGCAGTGGGGTCGCCGGGACCCCTCCGACAGATACGCAGTATTTT.

This clonotype was counted ten times or more. The V gene is TRBV10-3, the J gene TRBJ2-2; D is ambiguous. In germline, CDR1 is ENHRY, CDR2 SYGVKD. Trimming pared 3 bases from V and 7 bases from J, leaving 9 bases between. This CDR3 is 13 amino acids long. CDR3 DNA sequence: TGTGCCATCAGTGAACAGACTTTCGGGGAGCTGTTTTTT. Translating it yields CAISEQTFGELFF.

The rearrangement joins TRBV29-1 to TRBJ1-4; 7 bases are shared with TRBD1. In germline, CDR1 is SQVTM, CDR2 ANQGSEA. This CDR3 region has 12 residues. Unmatched junction bases numbered 0, after V lost 4 bases and J lost 4 bases. The CDR3 sequence: CSVGDSNEKLFF. In DNA form, the CDR3 reads TGCAGCGTTGGGGACAGTAATGAAAAACTGTTTTTT.